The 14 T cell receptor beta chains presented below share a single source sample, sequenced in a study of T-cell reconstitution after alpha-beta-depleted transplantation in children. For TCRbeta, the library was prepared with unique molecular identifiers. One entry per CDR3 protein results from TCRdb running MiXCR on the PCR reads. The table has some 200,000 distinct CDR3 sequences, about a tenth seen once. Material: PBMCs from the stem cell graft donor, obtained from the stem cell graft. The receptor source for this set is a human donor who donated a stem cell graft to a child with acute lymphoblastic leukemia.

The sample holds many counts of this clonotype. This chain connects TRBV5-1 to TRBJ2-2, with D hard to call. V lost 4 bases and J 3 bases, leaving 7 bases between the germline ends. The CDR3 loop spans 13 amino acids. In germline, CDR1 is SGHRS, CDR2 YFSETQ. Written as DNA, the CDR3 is TGCGCCAGCAGCCAGCAGGACACCGGGGAGCTGTTTTTT. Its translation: CASSQQDTGELFF.

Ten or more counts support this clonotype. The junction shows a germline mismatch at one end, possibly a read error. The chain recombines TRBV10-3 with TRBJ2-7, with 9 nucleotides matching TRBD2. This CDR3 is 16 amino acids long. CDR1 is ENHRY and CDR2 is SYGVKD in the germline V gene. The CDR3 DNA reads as TGTGCCATCAGTAAGCTTGAGCGGGGGGACTCCAACGAGCAGTACTTC. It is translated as CAISKLERGDSNEQYF.

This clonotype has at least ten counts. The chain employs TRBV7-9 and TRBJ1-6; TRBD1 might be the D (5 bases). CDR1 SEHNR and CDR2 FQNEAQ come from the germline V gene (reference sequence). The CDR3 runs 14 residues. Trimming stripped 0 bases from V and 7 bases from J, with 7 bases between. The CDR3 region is CASSLAQANSPLHF. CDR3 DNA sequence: TGTGCCAGCAGCTTAGCACAGGCGAATTCACCCCTCCACTTT. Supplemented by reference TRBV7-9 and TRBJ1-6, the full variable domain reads DTGVSQNPRHKITKRGQNVTFRCDPISEHNRLYWYRQTLGQGPEFLTYFQNEAQLEKSRLLSDRFSAERPKGSFSTLEIQRTEQGDSAMYLCASSLAQANSPLHFGNGTRLTVT.

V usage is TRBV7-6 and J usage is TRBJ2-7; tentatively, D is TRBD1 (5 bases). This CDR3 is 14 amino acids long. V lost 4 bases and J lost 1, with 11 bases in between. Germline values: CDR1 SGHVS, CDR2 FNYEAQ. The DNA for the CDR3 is TGTGCCAGCAGCTCGCCGACAGAATCCTACGAGCAGTACTTC. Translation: CASSSPTESYEQYF.

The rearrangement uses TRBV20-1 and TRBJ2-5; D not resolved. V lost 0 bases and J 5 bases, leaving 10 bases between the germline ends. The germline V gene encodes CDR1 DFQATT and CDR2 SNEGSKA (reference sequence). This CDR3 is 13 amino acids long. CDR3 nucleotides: TGCAGTGCTAGAGATCCTAGTTTGGAGACCCAGTACTTC. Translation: CSARDPSLETQYF.

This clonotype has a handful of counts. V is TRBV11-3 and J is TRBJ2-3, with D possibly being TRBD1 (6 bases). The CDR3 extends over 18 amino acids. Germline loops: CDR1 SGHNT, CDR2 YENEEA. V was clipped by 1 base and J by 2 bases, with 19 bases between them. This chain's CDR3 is CASSLGRGRMRVTDTQYF. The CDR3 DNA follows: TGTGCCAGCAGCTTAGGCAGGGGTAGGATGCGAGTCACAGATACGCAGTATTTT.

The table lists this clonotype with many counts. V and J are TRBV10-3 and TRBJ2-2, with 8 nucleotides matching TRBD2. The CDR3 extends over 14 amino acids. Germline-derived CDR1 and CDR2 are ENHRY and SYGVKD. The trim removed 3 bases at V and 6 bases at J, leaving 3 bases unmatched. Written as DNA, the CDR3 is TGTGCCATCAGTGACACGGGGGGGTCCGGGGAGCTGTTTTTT. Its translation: CAISDTGGSGELFF.

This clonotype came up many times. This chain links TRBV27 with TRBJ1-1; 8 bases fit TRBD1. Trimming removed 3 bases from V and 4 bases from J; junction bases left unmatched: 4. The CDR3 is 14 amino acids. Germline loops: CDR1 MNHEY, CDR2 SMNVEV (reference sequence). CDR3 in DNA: TGTGCCAGCAGTTTGCGGACAGGGACCACTGAAGCTTTCTTT. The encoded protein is CASSLRTGTTEAFF.

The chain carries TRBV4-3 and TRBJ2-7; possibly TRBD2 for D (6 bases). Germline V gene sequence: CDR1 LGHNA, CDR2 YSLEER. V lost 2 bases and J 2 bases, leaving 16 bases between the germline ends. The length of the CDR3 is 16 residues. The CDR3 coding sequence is TGCGCCAGCAGCCAATCGCGGGTAGCGGCTACCTACGAGCAGTACTTC. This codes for CASSQSRVAATYEQYF.

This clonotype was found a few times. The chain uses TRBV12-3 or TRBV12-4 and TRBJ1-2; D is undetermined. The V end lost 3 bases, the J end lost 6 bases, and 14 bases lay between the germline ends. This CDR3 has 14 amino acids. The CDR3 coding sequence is TGTGCCAGCAGTTTTGGCTGGGGTTTCGATGGCTACACCTTC. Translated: CASSFGWGFDGYTF.

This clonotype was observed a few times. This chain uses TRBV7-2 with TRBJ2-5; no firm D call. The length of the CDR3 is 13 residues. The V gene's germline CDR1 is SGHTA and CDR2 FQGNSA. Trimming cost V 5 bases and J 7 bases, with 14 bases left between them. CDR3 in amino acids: CASSALDQTTQYF. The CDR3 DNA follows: TGTGCCAGCAGCGCGCTAGACCAAACGACCCAGTACTTC.

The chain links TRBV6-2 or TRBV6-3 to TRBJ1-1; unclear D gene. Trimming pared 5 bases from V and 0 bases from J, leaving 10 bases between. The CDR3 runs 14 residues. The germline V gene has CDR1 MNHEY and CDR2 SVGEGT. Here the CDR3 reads CASSHQRMNTEAFF. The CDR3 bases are TGTGCCAGCAGTCATCAACGAATGAACACTGAAGCTTTCTTT.

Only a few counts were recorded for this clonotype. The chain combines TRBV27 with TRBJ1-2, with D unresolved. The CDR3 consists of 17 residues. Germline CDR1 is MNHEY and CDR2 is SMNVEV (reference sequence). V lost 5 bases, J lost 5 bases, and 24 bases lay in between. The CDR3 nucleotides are TGTGCCAGCAGTCCCTCTGAGGGCGATCTGAGAGCGTATGGCTACACCTTC. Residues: CASSPSEGDLRAYGYTF.

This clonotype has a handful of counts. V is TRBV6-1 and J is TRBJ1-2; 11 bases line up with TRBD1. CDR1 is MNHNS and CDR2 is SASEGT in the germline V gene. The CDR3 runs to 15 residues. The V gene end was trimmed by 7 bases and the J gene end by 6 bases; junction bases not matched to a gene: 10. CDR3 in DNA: TGTGCCAGCACCGACCCCGGACAGGGGGCAAATGGCTACACCTTC. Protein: CASTDPGQGANGYTF.